The 18 T cell receptor beta chains below were found in one sample sequenced in a study of OX40 agonist ivuxolimab in advanced cancers. Method: immunoSEQ multiplex PCR; TCRdb's copy keeps in-frame clones and lacks some. The table shows around 65,000 clones, with roughly 86% occurring only once. The sequencing used CD4+ or CD8+ T cells sorted from blood, collected in a trial of the OX40 agonist ivuxolimab. The source is an adult with an advanced solid tumor such as melanoma, head and neck, liver or kidney cancer.

This chain joins TRBV7-9 and TRBJ2-7; D call uncertain. Germline lookup yields CDR1 SEHNR and CDR2 FQNEAQ (reference sequence). The CDR3 totals 14 residues. Trimming shortened V by 5 bases and J by 2 bases, and 13 bases separated the two germline ends. CDR3 coding DNA: TGTGCCAGCAGCCCCTACGAGTGGACCTACGAGCAGTACTTC. Protein product: CASSPYEWTYEQYF.

The chain joins TRBV18 to TRBJ1-1; TRBD1 agrees at 9 bases. The CDR3 contains 15 residues. The ends lost 5 bases at V and 6 bases at J; junction bases unmatched: 10. Germline-derived CDR1 and CDR2 are KGHSH and LQKENI. The CDR3 loop reads CASSARQGDIAEAFF. CDR3 in DNA: TGTGCCAGCTCAGCCCGACAGGGGGATATCGCTGAAGCTTTCTTT.

The CDR3 nucleotides are TGTGCCAGCAGCGGGGGTCTAGCAACCTTCGAGCAGTACTTC. As protein: CASSGGLATFEQYF. This chain links TRBV11-1 with TRBJ2-5; possibly TRBD1 or TRBD2 for D (5 bases each). The J call may be wrong; the DNA end is better matched by TRBJ2-7. The CDR3 totals 14 residues. Germline V gene sequence: CDR1 SGHAT, CDR2 FQDESV (reference sequence).

This rearrangement joins TRBV21-1 to TRBJ1-2. TRBV21-1 is shown as a pseudogene. CDR3 length equals 18 residues. The DNA for the CDR3 is TGTGCCAGCAGCAAAGCTACTGTCAAGGGCGGAGGTAACTATGGCTACACCTTC. Encoded protein: CASSKATVKGGGNYGYTF.

The CDR3 sequence: CASRTGGTDTQYF. CDR3 bases: TGTGCCAGCAGGACAGGGGGCACAGATACGCAGTATTTT. The V gene is TRBV6-5, the J gene TRBJ2-3, with 8 bases fitting TRBD1. V lost 6 bases and J lost 1; bases outside the gene matches: 0. The CDR3 totals 13 residues. Germline loops: CDR1 MNHEY, CDR2 SVGAGI.

The J gene is TRBJ2-4, the V gene TRBV27; no firm D call. Germline CDR1 is MNHEY and CDR2 is SMNVEV (reference sequence). This CDR3 is 13 amino acids long. V was clipped by 5 bases and J by 6 bases, with 11 bases between them. CDR3 protein: CASSDPGPNIQYF. In DNA, the CDR3 is TGTGCCAGCAGTGACCCCGGACCAAACATTCAGTACTTC.

The V and J genes are TRBV2 and TRBJ2-3, with a weak D call TRBD2 (6 bases). The germline V and J ends were trimmed by 6 bases and 4 bases, with 14 bases remaining between them. CDR1 SNHLY and CDR2 FYNNEI come from the germline V gene. The CDR3 loop spans 14 amino acids. Written as DNA, the CDR3 is TGTGCCAGCAGGGGGGGAGGAGGGGCAGATACGCAGTATTTT. It specifies CASRGGGGADTQYF.

The chain uses TRBV9 and TRBJ1-3, with D unclear. The CDR3 extends over 15 amino acids. The V end was cut by 0 bases, the J end by 3 bases, with 10 bases between. Germline CDR1 reads SGDLS; CDR2 reads YYNGEE. The CDR3 loop is CASSVAWGFGNTIYF. CDR3 nucleotide sequence: TGTGCCAGCAGCGTAGCTTGGGGATTTGGAAACACCATATATTTT.

The V gene is TRBV6-4, the J gene TRBJ1-2; TRBD1 matches at 11 bases. The CDR3 extends over 15 amino acids. V lost 4 bases, J lost 4 bases, and 5 bases stayed unmatched. The germline V gene encodes CDR1 MRHNA and CDR2 SNTAGT. The CDR3, as DNA: TGTGCCAGCAGTGCGGGACAGGGGGGTGTCTATGGCTACACCTTC. Its protein product is CASSAGQGGVYGYTF.

The chain carries TRBV19 and TRBJ1-6; 7 nucleotides agree with TRBD1. Germline V gene data show CDR1 as LNHDA and CDR2 as SQIVND (reference sequence). The CDR3 spans 17 residues. V shed 7 bases and J 2 bases; nucleotides not matched to a gene: 11. CDR3 protein: CASMPLNRGAYNSPLHF. CDR3 DNA: TGTGCCAGTATGCCACTTAACAGGGGCGCCTATAATTCACCCCTCCACTTT.

This chain uses TRBV6-5 with TRBJ2-1; TRBD1 agrees at 7 bases. The germline gives CDR1 MNHEY, CDR2 SVGAGI. The CDR3 consists of 15 residues. The ends lost 6 bases at V and 6 bases at J; junction bases unmatched: 11. The CDR3 coding sequence is TGTGCCAGCAGCCTTAGGACGACAGGGAGCAATGAGCAGTTCTTC. Protein product: CASSLRTTGSNEQFF.

The chain is built from TRBV29-1 and TRBJ1-1, with 7 bases lining up with TRBD1. The CDR3 spans 13 residues. The V gene's germline CDR1 is SQVTM and CDR2 ANQGSEA. V was pared by 5 bases and J by 5 bases, with 8 bases of the junction left unmatched. In DNA, the CDR3 is TGCAGCGTTCTCCCAGGGGGGGGGACTGAAGCTTTCTTT. This translates into CSVLPGGGTEAFF.

The chain carries TRBV27 and TRBJ2-7; TRBD1 matches 8 bases. The CDR3 sequence is 14 residues long. The ends lost 4 bases at V and 4 bases at J; junction bases unmatched: 6. Germline V CDR1 and CDR2: MNHEY, SMNVEV (reference sequence). The CDR3 bases are TGTGCCAGCAGTTGGACAGGGTATACGTACGAGCAGTACTTC. This encodes CASSWTGYTYEQYF.

Points on this clone: A junction end diverges from the germline sequence, so it may reflect a read error. The V call is TRBV7-7, the J call TRBJ2-2; D gene uncertain. The CDR3 extends over 14 amino acids. From germline, CDR1 is SSHAT and CDR2 FNYEAQ (reference sequence). The CDR3, as DNA: TGTGCTAGCAGCCCTCTGACTGTACCTGGAGAGCTGTTTTTT. Translating gives CASSPLTVPGELFF.

V usage is TRBV7-6 and J usage is TRBJ2-7; 12 bases line up with TRBD2. The CDR3 runs to 15 residues. Germline CDR1 and CDR2: SGHVS and FNYEAQ. The V and J ends lost 5 bases and 3 bases, in that order; junction bases with no gene match: 5. The CDR3 is CASSPRTSGIYEQYF. The CDR3, as DNA: TGTGCCAGCAGCCCCCGGACTAGCGGGATCTACGAGCAGTACTTC. Filled out from reference TRBV7-6 and TRBJ2-7, the complete variable domain reads GAGVSQSPRYKVTKRGQDVALRCDPISGHVSLYWYRQALGQGPEFLTYFNYEAQQDKSGLPNDRFSAERPEGSISTLTIQRTEQRDSAMYRCASSPRTSGIYEQYFGPGTRLTVT.

This clone has just one count. V gene TRBV9 combines with J gene TRBJ1-1, with TRBD1 identical over 8 bases. V was pared by 4 bases and J by 0 bases, with 11 bases of the junction left unmatched. The CDR3 consists of 17 residues. Germline V gene lookup returns CDR1 SGDLS and CDR2 YYNGEE. The CDR3 loop reads CASSIGQGGSMNTEAFF. The CDR3 region has the DNA TGTGCCAGCAGCATCGGACAGGGTGGGAGTATGAACACTGAAGCTTTCTTT.

The gene calls are TRBV16 and TRBJ1-5; 7 bases align to TRBD1. The V gene's germline CDR1 is KGHSY and CDR2 FQNENV. V dropped 4 bases and J dropped 3; count of bases not matched to a gene: 12. The CDR3 spans 17 residues. This chain's CDR3 is CASSPKDRDGDNQPQHF. CDR3 nucleotides: TGTGCCAGCAGCCCTAAAGACAGGGATGGTGACAATCAGCCCCAGCATTTT.

This chain joins TRBV9 and TRBJ2-2; 10 bases align to TRBD2. The V segment lost 3 bases and the J segment 4 bases; nucleotides outside the gene matches: 0. CDR3 length equals 14 residues. Germline loops: CDR1 SGDLS, CDR2 YYNGEE. CDR3 sequence: CASSGLAGTGELFF. CDR3 nucleotides: TGTGCCAGCAGCGGACTAGCGGGCACCGGGGAGCTGTTTTTT.